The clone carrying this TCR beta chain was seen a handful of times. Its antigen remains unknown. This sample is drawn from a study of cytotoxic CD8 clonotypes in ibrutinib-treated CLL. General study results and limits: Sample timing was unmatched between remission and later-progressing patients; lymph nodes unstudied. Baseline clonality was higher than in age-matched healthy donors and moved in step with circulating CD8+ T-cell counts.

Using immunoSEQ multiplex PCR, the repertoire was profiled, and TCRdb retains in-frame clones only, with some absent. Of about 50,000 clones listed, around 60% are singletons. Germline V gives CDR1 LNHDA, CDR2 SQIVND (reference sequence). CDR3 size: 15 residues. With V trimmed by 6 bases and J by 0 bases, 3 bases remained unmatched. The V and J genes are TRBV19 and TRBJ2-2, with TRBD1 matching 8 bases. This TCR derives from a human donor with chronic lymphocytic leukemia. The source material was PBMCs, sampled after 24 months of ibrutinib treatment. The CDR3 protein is CASSRTGTNTGELFF. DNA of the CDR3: TGTGCCAGTAGCCGGACAGGGACGAACACCGGGGAGCTGTTTTTT.